This T cell receptor (beta chain) was recorded in a study of tumor-infiltrating lymphocytes in primary liver carcinoma. Study information: The tumors ranged from about 4 to 10 cm across and fell within stage T1-T3 N0M0.

Co-extracted RNA and DNA came from roughly 20-30 mg of unsorted bulk tissue. Starting material of around 490 ng total RNA yielded TCR beta cDNA via a constant-region primer. ARM-PCR was slightly modified, and three nested multiplex PCR rounds with it gave rise to the TCR beta libraries. For roughly 10 cycles apiece, the opening two PCR rounds ran with TRBV1-TRBV30 forward primers and a C-beta reverse primer. TCRdb passed the multiplex PCR reads through MiXCR, listing each CDR3 protein once. The data hold around 56,000 distinct CDR3 sequences, with 71% observed a single time. Looked up from germline, CDR1 is MNHNY and CDR2 is SVGAGI (reference sequence). The CDR3 sequence is 15 residues long. On this clonotype itself: An end of the junction does not agree with germline; a read error may underlie this.

Source material: liver tumor tissue from sampling region 2. Stated subset: tumor region T2, inferior pole. The clonotype originates from a middle-aged man with primary liver carcinoma and hepatitis B virus infection. The chain employs TRBV6-6 and TRBJ1-5, with TRBD1 matching 7 bases. CDR3 in amino acids: CTGTQGGVDNQPQHF. As DNA, the CDR3 is TGTACCGGCACTCAGGGGGGGGTGGACAATCAGCCCCAGCATTTC.